A single sample is the source of the 22 T cell receptor beta chains below, sequenced in a study of blood T cell repertoires in COVID-19. Sequencing was performed with immunoSEQ multiplex PCR; in TCRdb, only in-frame clones are kept and a portion is missing. The sample contains about 300,000 clones, just over 85% of which appear only once. Source material: PBMCs or T cells enriched from blood (not recorded which). The receptors come from a man aged 25 to 40 who had recovered from COVID-19.

CDR3 nucleotide sequence: TGTGCCAGCTCGAAGGACAGGGTGAAGCTCCACGAGCAGTACTTC. The encoded protein is CASSKDRVKLHEQYF. The rearrangement uses TRBV18 and TRBJ2-7, with TRBD1 matching 8 bases. Per the germline V gene, CDR1 is KGHSH and CDR2 is LQKENI. V lost 6 bases and J lost 5; bases outside the gene matches: 12. There are 15 residues in the CDR3.

The chain employs TRBV3-1 (or the pseudogene TRBV3-2) and TRBJ2-3; D may be TRBD1 (6 bases). CDR3 size: 16 residues. Trimming cost V 0 bases and J 6 bases, with 16 bases left between them. Germline V CDR1 and CDR2: LGHDT, YNNKEL (reference sequence). The CDR3 bases are TGTGCCAGCAGCCAAGATATTGAAGGGGGTGGGGATACGCAGTATTTT. Residues: CASSQDIEGGGDTQYF.

This clone appeared once. CDR3 protein: CVTSDSAKQTQYF. CDR3 in DNA: TGTGTAACTTCGGACAGCGCCAAACAGACCCAGTACTTC. The V call is TRBV2, the J call TRBJ2-5, with D perhaps matching TRBD1 (6 bases). The CDR3 extends over 13 amino acids. Germline CDR1 reads SNHLY; CDR2 reads FYNNEI. The variable domain in full, completed from reference TRBV2 and TRBJ2-5, reads EPEVTQTPSHQVTQMGQEVILRCVPISNHLYFYWYRQILGQKVEFLVSFYNNEISEKSEIFDDQFSVERPDGSNFTLKIRSTKLEDSAMYFCVTSDSAKQTQYFGPGTRLLVL.

On this clone itself: Other DNA sequences in the same sample also yield this CDR3. The chain uses TRBV11-3 and TRBJ2-1; 7 bases align to TRBD1. The germline CDR1 and CDR2 sequences are SGHNT and YENEEA. V lost 5 bases and J lost 4; bases outside the gene matches: 5. This CDR3 is 14 amino acids long. The CDR3 DNA reads as TGTGCCAGCAGCCCGGGACAGACATACAATGAGCAGTTCTTC. Protein: CASSPGQTYNEQFF.

The chain carries TRBV19 and TRBJ2-2; the D is unclear. The CDR3 consists of 14 residues. Deletions cut 7 bases from V and 1 base from J, with 10 bases between. The germline CDR1 and CDR2 sequences are LNHDA and SQIVND (reference sequence). The CDR3 nucleotides read TGTGCCAGTATTCTGCGGTGGAACACCGGGGAGCTGTTTTTT. As protein: CASILRWNTGELFF.

The chain carries TRBV15 and TRBJ1-5; TRBD1 is a possible D gene (6 bases). The length of the CDR3 is 14 residues. The ends were cut back, 1 base at V and 2 bases at J, with 6 bases in the middle. Germline V gene data show CDR1 as LNHNV and CDR2 as YYDKDF (reference sequence). In nucleotides, the CDR3 is TGTGCCACCAGCAGAGGACAGGGCAATCAGCCCCAGCATTTT. This codes for CATSRGQGNQPQHF.

This clone occurred many times. The chain uses TRBV5-1 and TRBJ1-4, with D perhaps TRBD1 (5 bases). Per the germline V gene, CDR1 is SGHRS and CDR2 is YFSETQ. This CDR3 is built from 14 residues. Trimming pared 2 bases from V and 3 bases from J, leaving 8 bases between. CDR3 protein: CASSLATANEKLFF. The CDR3 coding sequence is TGCGCCAGCAGCTTAGCGACAGCTAATGAAAAACTGTTTTTT.

The CDR3 bases are TGCAGCGTTACCCAGGGTCCCAATCAGCCCCAGCATTTT. As protein: CSVTQGPNQPQHF. The chain combines TRBV29-1 with TRBJ1-5; possibly TRBD1 for D (5 bases). From germline, CDR1 is SQVTM and CDR2 ANQGSEA. The CDR3 is made up of 13 amino acids. V was pared by 5 bases and J by 3 bases, with 11 bases between.

The V and J genes are TRBV6-5 and TRBJ1-6, with TRBD1 matching 7 bases. The CDR3 consists of 14 residues. In germline, CDR1 is MNHEY, CDR2 SVGAGI. J gave up 10 bases and V 6 bases, and 9 bases lay outside the gene matches. This chain's CDR3 is CASSPGQARSPLHF. The CDR3 DNA follows: TGTGCCAGCAGCCCCGGACAGGCCAGATCACCCCTCCACTTT.

The V gene is TRBV19, the J gene TRBJ2-3; possible D gene TRBD2, 7 bases. This CDR3 is 16 amino acids long. The V gene's germline CDR1 is LNHDA and CDR2 SQIVND (reference sequence). V lost 7 bases to trimming and J lost 2 bases, with 19 bases between them. Here the CDR3 reads CASTALRGGHTDTQYF. CDR3 in DNA: TGTGCCAGTACAGCCCTTAGGGGGGGACACACAGATACGCAGTATTTT.

The V call is TRBV11-3, the J call TRBJ2-1; possible D gene TRBD2, 5 bases. The V gene lost 1 base and the J gene lost 3 bases, with 16 bases spanning the gap. This CDR3 is 17 amino acids long. From germline, CDR1 is SGHNT and CDR2 YENEEA. The CDR3 loop reads CASSLGLVGSGYNEQFF. As DNA, the CDR3 is TGTGCCAGCAGCTTAGGTTTGGTTGGGAGTGGCTACAATGAGCAGTTCTTC.

The chain is built from TRBV11-3 and TRBJ2-2; D possibly corresponds to TRBD1 (5 bases). Germline values: CDR1 SGHNT, CDR2 YENEEA. The length of the CDR3 is 13 residues. V was clipped by 6 bases and J by 2 bases, with 7 bases between them. The CDR3 protein is CASSDRNTGELFF. CDR3 nucleotide sequence: TGTGCCAGCAGTGACAGAAACACCGGGGAGCTGTTTTTT. The complete variable domain, with remaining parts taken from reference TRBV11-3 and TRBJ2-2, reads EAGVVQSPRYKIIEKKQPVAFWCNPISGHNTLYWYLQNLGQGPELLIRYENEEAVDDSQLPKDRFSAERLKGVDSTLKIQPAELGDSAVYLCASSDRNTGELFFGEGSRLTVL.

The J gene is TRBJ2-1, the V gene TRBV7-2, with TRBD2 matching 7 bases. Trimming removed 1 base from V and 3 bases from J; junction bases left unmatched: 6. Germline lookup yields CDR1 SGHTA and CDR2 FQGNSA. The CDR3 consists of 16 residues. CDR3 in DNA: TGTGCCAGCAGCTTAGTGGGAGGGAGTGGCTACAATGAGCAGTTCTTC. Protein: CASSLVGGSGYNEQFF.

As regards this clone: At one of its ends the junction is not consistent with the germline gene, which may arise from a read error. The rearrangement uses TRBV19 and TRBJ2-5; no clear D. CDR1 is LNHDA, CDR2 SQIVND, per germline (reference sequence). The CDR3 has 14 residues. The CDR3 bases are TGTGTCAGTAGTACCGCCCACATACAAGAGACCCAGTACTTC. Encoded protein: CVSSTAHIQETQYF.

This clone turned up a few times. The V gene is TRBV14, the J gene TRBJ1-1; D ambiguous. This CDR3 spans 12 amino acids. Trimming removed 1 base from V and 4 bases from J, with 4 bases in between. Looked up from germline, CDR1 is SGHDN and CDR2 is FVKESK. CDR3 protein: CASSQASTEAFF. CDR3 DNA: TGTGCCAGCAGCCAAGCTAGCACTGAAGCTTTCTTT.

The chain employs TRBV6-4 and TRBJ1-4, with TRBD1 matching 7 bases. Per germline, CDR1 MRHNA and CDR2 SNTAGT. J gave up 0 bases and V 6 bases, and 4 bases lay outside the gene matches. The CDR3 extends over 15 amino acids. As DNA, the CDR3 is TGTGCCAGCAGGGTACAGGGGACAACTAATGAAAAACTGTTTTTT. Translating it yields CASRVQGTTNEKLFF.

The chain recombines TRBV6-5 with TRBJ2-7; TRBD1 matches at 8 bases. The germline CDR1 and CDR2 sequences are MNHEY and SVGAGI. The CDR3 is made up of 14 amino acids. After removal of 0 bases from V and 6 bases from J, the junction contained 4 bases not matched to a gene. DNA of the CDR3: TGTGCCAGCAGTTACTCCGGGACAGGTAGCGAGCAGTACTTC. This codes for CASSYSGTGSEQYF.

The chain recombines TRBV18 with TRBJ1-1; the match to TRBD1 covers 9 bases. The CDR3 extends over 14 amino acids. Germline lookup yields CDR1 KGHSH and CDR2 LQKENI. The trim removed 6 bases at V and 5 bases at J, leaving 7 bases unmatched. The CDR3 is CASSLQGADTEAFF. The CDR3 nucleotides are TGTGCCAGCTCGTTACAGGGGGCAGATACTGAAGCTTTCTTT.

The gene calls are TRBV4-2 and TRBJ2-2; D is uncertain. Germline CDR1 reads LGHNA; CDR2 reads YNFKEQ. V gave up 0 bases and J gave up 6 bases, with 11 bases separating them. The CDR3 sequence is 15 residues long. CDR3 sequence (DNA): TGTGCCAGCAGCCAAGAAGGTAGCAGCGCCGGGGAGCTGTTTTTT. Residues: CASSQEGSSAGELFF.

The sample holds one count of this clone. The chain links TRBV7-2 to TRBJ1-6; unclear D gene. The V end was cut by 4 bases, the J end by 12 bases, with 10 bases between. The germline gives CDR1 SGHTA, CDR2 FQGNSA. The CDR3 is 12 residues long. This chain's CDR3 is CASSSLFLPLHF. In nucleotides, the CDR3 is TGTGCCAGCAGCTCCCTTTTTTTACCCCTCCACTTT.

V gene TRBV27 combines with J gene TRBJ1-2; D remains ambiguous. Trimming took off 6 bases at V and 0 bases at J, with 14 bases between the two ends. Germline V gene lookup returns CDR1 MNHEY and CDR2 SMNVEV (reference sequence). The CDR3 spans 15 residues. DNA for the CDR3: TGTGCCAGCAGGTCCGCGGGCAGCACTAACTATGGCTACACCTTC. Translated, it gives CASRSAGSTNYGYTF.

The CDR3 DNA is TGCGCCAGCAGCGGGGACAGCACCTACGAGCAGTACTTC. As protein: CASSGDSTYEQYF. This sequence joins TRBV5-1 and TRBJ2-7; 7 bases are a match to TRBD1. CDR3 length equals 13 residues. The germline gives CDR1 SGHRS, CDR2 YFSETQ. After removal of 4 bases from V and 2 bases from J, the junction contained 3 bases not matched to a gene.